This entry lists 30 T cell receptor beta chains sequenced from one sample in a study of human T cells and chemical hapten exposure. One entry per CDR3 protein results from TCRdb running MiXCR on the RACE reads. The top ten clones hold nearly 3.5% of a sample with approximately 68,000 distinct CDR3 sequences, 8.5% to 9% of them seen once. Time point of the sample: patch test 2, 6 weeks after DPC sensitization. Documented treatment: therapeutic diphenylcyclopropenone sensitization with weekly scalp DPC. The specimen was whole blood, collected in connection with sensitization to the hapten diphenylcyclopropenone (DPC). Receptor source: a woman in her 50s with alopecia areata. Some clones in this sample may be carry-over from other donors' samples.

This clonotype turned up a few times. The genes are TRBV6-6 and TRBJ2-7; 7 bases match TRBD1. With 6 bases clipped from V and 4 bases from J, the junction kept 6 bases outside the gene matches. This CDR3 comprises 13 residues. Germline V gives CDR1 MNHNY, CDR2 SVGAGI (reference sequence). This chain's CDR3 is CASSRDSPYEQYF. The CDR3 nucleotides are TGTGCCAGCAGCAGGGACAGTCCTTACGAGCAGTACTTC.

J is TRBJ2-3 and V is TRBV4-2; 7 bases match TRBD2. V shed 3 bases, J shed 2 bases, and the junction held 11 bases outside the gene matches. The length of the CDR3 is 17 residues. CDR1 and CDR2 (germline): LGHNA, YNFKEQ. The CDR3 protein is CASSQSGTGGFTDTQYF. The CDR3 DNA sequence: TGTGCCAGCAGCCAGTCCGGAACGGGAGGATTCACAGATACGCAGTATTTT.

This clonotype was recorded at least ten times. The chain combines TRBV3-1 with TRBJ2-7; D gene ambiguous. Germline CDR1 reads LGHDT; CDR2 reads YNNKEL (reference sequence). V lost 4 bases and J 4 bases, leaving 14 bases between the germline ends. The CDR3 is 14 residues long. The DNA of the CDR3 is TGTGCCAGCAGCCGTGACTGGGCCGTTTACGAGCAGTACTTC. This sequence encodes CASSRDWAVYEQYF.

The rearrangement joins TRBV2 to TRBJ2-7, with D possibly being TRBD2 (5 bases). This CDR3 comprises 12 residues. CDR1 is SNHLY and CDR2 is FYNNEI in the germline V gene. Trimming pared 8 bases from V and 3 bases from J, leaving 11 bases between. The CDR3 DNA follows: TGTGCCAGCTCGGGATTTAGCTACGAGCAGTACTTC. It encodes CASSGFSYEQYF.

This clonotype occurred a few times. The chain has TRBV5-1 and TRBJ2-3; D remains ambiguous. Germline values: CDR1 SGHRS, CDR2 YFSETQ. This CDR3 contains 16 residues. The V end was cut by 2 bases, the J end by 2 bases, with 15 bases between. The CDR3 DNA is TGCGCCAGCAGCTTAGGATCCAGTCGCCTCACAGATACGCAGTATTTT. Translating gives CASSLGSSRLTDTQYF.

The chain joins TRBV12-3 or TRBV12-4 to TRBJ1-1; possible D gene TRBD1, 5 bases. V was clipped by 8 bases and J by 5 bases, with 12 bases between them. The CDR3 covers 12 residues. The CDR3 reads CASGGVGTEAFF. The CDR3 nucleotides read TGTGCCAGCGGAGGGGTGGGGACTGAAGCTTTCTTT.

The V gene is TRBV3-1, the J gene TRBJ2-3; TRBD2 aligns across 13 bases. With 0 bases clipped from V and 7 bases from J, the junction kept 7 bases outside the gene matches. This CDR3 is built from 17 residues. The germline V gene encodes CDR1 LGHDT and CDR2 YNNKEL (reference sequence). The CDR3 region has the DNA TGTGCCAGCAGCCAAGATGCGGGACTAGCGGGGTTAAATACGCAGTATTTT. It codes for CASSQDAGLAGLNTQYF.

This clonotype was counted between two and nine times. J is TRBJ1-2 and V is TRBV30; D is undetermined. The CDR3 is made up of 11 amino acids. The V gene lost 4 bases and the J gene lost 4 bases, with 7 bases spanning the gap. CDR1 is GTSNPN, CDR2 SVGIG, per germline (reference sequence). The CDR3 DNA reads TGTGCCTGGAAGAGATTCTATGGCTACACCTTC. Its translation: CAWKRFYGYTF.

The J gene is TRBJ2-1, the V gene TRBV9, with 7 bases fitting TRBD1. CDR3 size: 16 residues. V gave up 4 bases and J gave up 2 bases; unmatched junction bases: 9. In germline, CDR1 is SGDLS, CDR2 YYNGEE. The CDR3 is CASSMSDRDPYNEQFF. CDR3 sequence (DNA): TGTGCCAGCAGCATGAGCGACAGGGACCCCTACAATGAGCAGTTCTTC.

This clonotype was seen many times. This chain joins TRBV10-3 and TRBJ2-7; D not certain. Between the trimmed V and J ends, which lost 2 bases and 0 bases, there was a span of 5 bases. Germline V gene lookup returns CDR1 ENHRY and CDR2 SYGVKD. The CDR3 consists of 13 residues. CDR3 DNA sequence: TGTGCCATCAGTGAGGTTAGCTCCTACGAGCAGTACTTC. It encodes CAISEVSSYEQYF.

This sequence joins TRBV29-1 and TRBJ2-7; TRBD2 might be the D (6 bases). This CDR3 is 14 amino acids long. V was cut by 7 bases and J by 1 base, with 17 bases left in between. CDR1 is SQVTM and CDR2 is ANQGSEA in the germline V gene. The CDR3 sequence: CSGLEGDASYEQYF. The CDR3 DNA sequence: TGCAGCGGTCTGGAGGGAGACGCATCCTACGAGCAGTACTTC.

The chain has TRBV20-1 and TRBJ1-1; no clear D. Germline CDR1 and CDR2: DFQATT and SNEGSKA (reference sequence). The V gene lost 0 bases and the J gene lost 11 bases, with 16 bases spanning the gap. The CDR3 sequence is 13 residues long. CDR3 nucleotide sequence: TGCAGTGCTAGAGATGGGCCGAGCCTGGGGGCTTTCTTT. Amino acids: CSARDGPSLGAFF.

The V call is TRBV3-1, the J call TRBJ1-5; 7 bases line up with TRBD1. The CDR3 is 17 residues long. J was trimmed by 1 base and V by 2 bases; bases with no gene match: 8. Germline loops: CDR1 LGHDT, CDR2 YNNKEL (reference sequence). The CDR3 loop reads CASSQTGAGGSNQPQHF. The DNA of the CDR3 is TGTGCCAGCAGCCAAACAGGGGCTGGTGGGAGCAATCAGCCCCAGCATTTT.

The chain couples TRBV27 to TRBJ2-5; 8 positions agree with TRBD1. The germline V gene encodes CDR1 MNHEY and CDR2 SMNVEV (reference sequence). Trimming at V came to 5 bases and at J to 5 bases, leaving 25 bases not matched to a gene. This CDR3 has 20 amino acids. CDR3 sequence reads: CASSLTRSSGGHPTGETQYF. The CDR3 nucleotides are TGTGCCAGCAGTCTTACAAGATCCTCAGGGGGCCACCCCACGGGGGAGACCCAGTACTTC.

Many counts were recorded for this clonotype. This chain links TRBV15 with TRBJ2-7, with TRBD1 as a possible D gene (5 bases). The CDR3 is made up of 15 amino acids. V was clipped by 2 bases and J by 2 bases, with 13 bases between them. Per the germline V gene, CDR1 is LNHNV and CDR2 is YYDKDF (reference sequence). The CDR3 loop reads CATSRMVDTAYEQYF. In DNA form, the CDR3 reads TGTGCCACCAGCAGAATGGTGGACACTGCCTACGAGCAGTACTTC.

This clonotype was picked up a small number of times. This chain joins TRBV19 and TRBJ1-5; D ambiguous. Germline CDR1 and CDR2: LNHDA and SQIVND (reference sequence). There are 14 residues in the CDR3. V was shortened by 3 bases and J by 7 bases, with 13 bases between the two germline ends. CDR3 coding DNA: TGTGCCAGTAGTATTCCGGGCGGGGTCCAGCCCCAGCATTTT. It translates to CASSIPGGVQPQHF.

The chain uses TRBV5-1 and TRBJ2-3, with a possible D match to TRBD1 (6 bases). Between the trimmed V and J ends, which lost 0 bases and 7 bases, there was a span of 9 bases. Germline V gene sequence: CDR1 SGHRS, CDR2 YFSETQ. The CDR3 is 13 amino acids. CDR3 in amino acids: CASSLARGYTQYF. In DNA form, the CDR3 reads TGCGCCAGCAGCTTGGCCAGGGGATATACGCAGTATTTT.

The chain is built from TRBV10-3 and TRBJ1-1; 10 bases agree with TRBD1. Germline V gene sequence: CDR1 ENHRY, CDR2 SYGVKD. The CDR3 consists of 14 residues. J gave up 5 bases and V 6 bases, and 6 bases lay outside the gene matches. The CDR3 bases are TGTGCCATCAGGCCGGGACAGGGGCCGACTGAAGCTTTCTTT. This gives the protein CAIRPGQGPTEAFF.

In this sample, this clonotype turned up many times. The chain recombines TRBV28 with TRBJ2-7; 11 bases map to TRBD1. The trim removed 5 bases at V and 5 bases at J, leaving 11 bases unmatched. The CDR3 has 16 residues. Germline CDR1 reads MDHEN; CDR2 reads SYDVKM. In nucleotides, the CDR3 is TGTGCCAGCAGTCCCCTGGGACAGGGGGGGACCAACGAGCAGTACTTC. It codes for CASSPLGQGGTNEQYF.

This clonotype was counted between two and nine times. The chain combines TRBV7-8 with TRBJ2-3; D gene uncertain. Germline lookup yields CDR1 SGHVS and CDR2 FQNEAQ. V was pared by 3 bases and J by 1 base, with 14 bases between. This CDR3 is 16 amino acids long. The CDR3 spells CASSLGRVKGTDTQYF. CDR3 in DNA: TGTGCCAGCAGCTTGGGTCGGGTGAAGGGCACAGATACGCAGTATTTT. Full variable domain (remainder filled in from reference TRBV7-8 and TRBJ2-3): GAGVSQSPRYKVAKRGQDVALRCDPISGHVSLFWYQQALGQGPEFLTYFQNEAQLDKSGLPSDRFFAERPEGSVSTLKIQRTQQEDSAVYLCASSLGRVKGTDTQYFGPGTRLTVL.

CDR3 in amino acids: CASSLGTSSTDTQYF. For the CDR3, the DNA is TGTGCCAGCAGTTTAGGGACTAGCTCCACAGATACGCAGTATTTT. The chain employs TRBV27 and TRBJ2-3; 9 bases are shared with TRBD2. Germline lookup yields CDR1 MNHEY and CDR2 SMNVEV (reference sequence). Trimming took 2 bases from V and 2 from J; bases not matched to a gene: 2. The CDR3 has 15 residues.

This chain joins TRBV10-1 and TRBJ2-3; no clear D. The CDR3 loop spans 12 amino acids. CDR1 and CDR2 (germline): WNHNN, SYGVQD (reference sequence). The V end was cut by 8 bases, the J end by 7 bases, with 13 bases between. The CDR3 loop is CASGPSRHTQYF. CDR3 nucleotide sequence: TGCGCCAGCGGGCCAAGCAGGCATACGCAGTATTTT.

This clonotype appeared many times. This chain joins TRBV12-3 or TRBV12-4 and TRBJ1-1, with TRBD1 matching 10 bases. V lost 1 base and J lost 0; bases outside the gene matches: 2. The CDR3 has 16 residues. In nucleotides, the CDR3 is TGTGCCAGCAGTTTAGGGACAGGGGGTTTGAACACTGAAGCTTTCTTT. Translated: CASSLGTGGLNTEAFF.

This chain joins TRBV4-1 and TRBJ2-3; D might be TRBD1 or TRBD2, each matching 5 bases. The V end was cut by 1 base, the J end by 0 bases, with 14 bases between. The V gene's germline CDR1 is MGHRA and CDR2 YSYEKL. This CDR3 spans 17 amino acids. As DNA, the CDR3 is TGCGCCAGCAGCCAAGTGATCGGGGCTCCTAGCACAGATACGCAGTATTTT. It encodes CASSQVIGAPSTDTQYF.

This clonotype was found once. This may stem from a read error, because a much larger clone lies one nucleotide away. The chain links TRBV20-1 to TRBJ2-7; 13 nucleotides agree with TRBD2. The CDR3 consists of 16 residues. Germline lookup yields CDR1 DFQATT and CDR2 SNEGSKA (reference sequence). CDR3 residues: CSATGLAGLSSYEQCF. The CDR3 nucleotides read TGCAGTGCTACGGGACTAGCGGGGCTTAGCTCCTACGAGCAGTGCTTC.

This clonotype showed up just a few times. The chain recombines TRBV20-1 with TRBJ2-7; no firm D call. This CDR3 is built from 15 residues. V was cut by 0 bases and J by 1 base, with 13 bases left in between. CDR1 is DFQATT and CDR2 is SNEGSKA in the germline V gene (reference sequence). The CDR3 sequence: CSARETRSSSYEQYF. CDR3 DNA sequence: TGCAGTGCTAGAGAGACGAGAAGTAGTTCCTACGAGCAGTACTTC.

The V and J genes are TRBV7-8 and TRBJ2-2, with 14 bases lining up with TRBD2. Germline V gives CDR1 SGHVS, CDR2 FQNEAQ. J was trimmed by 4 bases and V by 5 bases; bases with no gene match: 12. This CDR3 is built from 19 residues. The CDR3, as DNA: TGTGCCAGCAGCCTGACCACCGGGACTAGCGGGAGAATCACCGGGGAGCTGTTTTTT. Encoded protein: CASSLTTGTSGRITGELFF.

This clonotype showed up just a few times. CDR3 in amino acids: CASSLVEYEQYF. CDR3 coding DNA: TGTGCCAGCAGCTTAGTAGAGTACGAGCAGTACTTC. The chain is built from TRBV7-2 and TRBJ2-7, with D unclear. The CDR3 length is 12 residues. V was clipped by 1 base and J by 4 bases, with 5 bases between them. The germline gives CDR1 SGHTA, CDR2 FQGNSA.

This clonotype was detected only a few times. The gene calls are TRBV11-2 and TRBJ2-2; 7 nucleotides align to TRBD2. V was clipped by 6 bases and J by 4 bases; unmatched bases: 5. CDR3 length: 14 residues. Germline V gives CDR1 SGHAT, CDR2 FQNNGV. The CDR3 sequence: CASSRLAGTGELFF. The CDR3 nucleotides read TGTGCCAGCAGTCGACTAGCAGGCACCGGGGAGCTGTTTTTT.

This clonotype was seen many times. This chain uses TRBV2 with TRBJ1-6; D is perhaps TRBD1 (5 bases). The CDR3 has 13 amino acids. CDR1 is SNHLY, CDR2 FYNNEI, per germline. Between the trimmed V and J ends, which lost 7 bases and 10 bases, there was a span of 14 bases. CDR3 sequence (DNA): TGTGCCAGCAATGGGGGTACAGCCTCACCCCTCCACTTT. Protein sequence: CASNGGTASPLHF.